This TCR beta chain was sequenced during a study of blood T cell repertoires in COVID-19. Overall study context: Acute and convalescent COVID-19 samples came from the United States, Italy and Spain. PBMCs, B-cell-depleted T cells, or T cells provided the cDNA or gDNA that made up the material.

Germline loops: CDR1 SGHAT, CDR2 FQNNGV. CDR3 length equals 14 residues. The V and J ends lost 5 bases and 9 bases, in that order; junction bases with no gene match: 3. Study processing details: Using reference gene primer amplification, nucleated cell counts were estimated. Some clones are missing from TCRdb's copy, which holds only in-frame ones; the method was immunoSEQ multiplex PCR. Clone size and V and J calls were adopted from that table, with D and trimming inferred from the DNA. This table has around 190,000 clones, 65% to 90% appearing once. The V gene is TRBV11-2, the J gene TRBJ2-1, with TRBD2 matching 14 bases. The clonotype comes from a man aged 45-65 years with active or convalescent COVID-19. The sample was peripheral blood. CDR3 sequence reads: CASSPGLAGGEQFF. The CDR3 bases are TGTGCCAGCAGCCCAGGACTAGCGGGGGGTGAGCAGTTCTTC.